Each of the 5 T cell receptor beta chains below was sequenced from the same sample in a study of vaccination and CD4 T cells after COVID-19. An Oncomine TCR Beta short-read assay was used to sequence the DNA from cultured CD4+ T cells. MiXCR, applied by TCRdb to the PCR reads, yields one record per CDR3 protein. The sample lists approximately 7,300 distinct CDR3 sequences, roughly 41% occurring once. Specified treatment: roughly 10-day PBMC culture with coronavirus spike peptide pools or control peptides (ViraFEST assay). Gathering of the CD4+ T cells, from the unexposed donor, took place before the COVID-19 pandemic (2011-2018). No cognate antigen is known for these TCRs. The sequenced sample was CD4+ T cells from blood, cultured in vitro. The source is a human donor in good health.

V is TRBV6-1 and J is TRBJ1-5; D not resolved. V was clipped by 6 bases and J by 4 bases, with 13 bases between them. The CDR3 loop spans 14 amino acids. Germline V CDR1 and CDR2: MNHNS, SASEGT. CDR3 residues: CASRSYVNNQPQHF. CDR3 coding DNA: TGTGCCAGCAGGTCCTACGTCAATAATCAGCCCCAGCATTTT.

The chain combines TRBV29-1 with TRBJ2-2, with TRBD1 as a possible D gene (5 bases). V was cut by 7 bases and J by 6 bases, with 15 bases left in between. Germline-derived CDR1 and CDR2 are SQVTM and ANQGSEA. This CDR3 spans 13 amino acids. CDR3 nucleotide sequence: TGCAGCGGGTGGCAGGGCGGTTCCGGGGAGCTGTTTTTT. Translation gives CSGWQGGSGELFF.

As regards this clonotype: At one of its ends the junction is not consistent with the germline gene, which may arise from a read error. The genes are TRBV15 and TRBJ2-1, with unresolved D. Per the germline V gene, CDR1 is LNHNV and CDR2 is YYDKDF (reference sequence). The CDR3 is 15 amino acids. In DNA, the CDR3 is TGTGCCACCAGCCCGACCCAAAATCAGGCCAATGAGCGGTTCTTC. This codes for CATSPTQNQANERFF.

V and J are TRBV21-1 and TRBJ1-6; the D call TRBD1 from the table was never checked on the DNA. TRBV21-1 is deemed a pseudogene. This CDR3 is built from 15 residues. The CDR3 reads CASSTGDSYNSPLHF. In nucleotides, the CDR3 is TGTGCCAGCAGTACAGGGGACTCCTATAATTCACCCCTCCACTTT.

This clonotype was seen only once. Germline is not matched at one junction end, which may reflect a read error. The rearrangement links TRBV18 to TRBJ1-5, with D maybe TRBD1 (5 bases). The CDR3 runs to 15 residues. Germline CDR1 and CDR2: KGHSH and LQKENI. Written as DNA, the CDR3 is TGTGCCAGCTCCCCACGGGGGATCGGCAATCAGCCCCAGCATTTT. Translation: CASSPRGIGNQPQHF. Full variable domain (rest looked up from reference TRBV18 and TRBJ1-5): NAGVMQNPRHLVRRRGQEARLRCSPMKGHSHVYWYRQLPEEGLKFMVYLQKENIIDESGMPKERFSAEFPKEGPSILRIQQVVRGDSAAYFCASSPRGIGNQPQHFGDGTRLSIL.